The subject of this entry is one TCR beta chain. This specimen comes from a study of blood T cell repertoires in COVID-19. Study-level background: PBMCs, B-cell-depleted T cells, or T cells were the source of the cDNA or gDNA that made up the material.

Per the study methods: Amplifying reference gene primers gave estimates of nucleated cell counts. Assay: immunoSEQ multiplex PCR; the TCRdb copy retains only in-frame clones and omits some. V, J and clone size were drawn from that table, and D and trimming were deduced from the DNA. Seen here are a few hundred thousand clones, over 75% observed once, and the top ten hold just under 3%. The length of the CDR3 is 18 residues. The V end was cut by 4 bases, the J end by 0 bases, with 19 bases between. Germline V gene data show CDR1 as MDHEN and CDR2 as SYDVKM. Living in 20 to 30 US areas, the participants were between roughly 18 and 90 years of age. Cohort assignment relied on participant-reported clinical history.

This clonotype was sampled from a woman between 25 and 40 years old who had recovered from COVID-19. The sample comprised PBMCs or T cells enriched from blood (not recorded which). The chain has TRBV28 and TRBJ2-1, with a tentative D call TRBD2 (6 bases). CDR3 amino acids: CASSSPRLARGSYNEQFF. The CDR3 nucleotides are TGTGCCAGCAGTTCCCCCAGGCTAGCGCGGGGCTCCTACAATGAGCAGTTCTTC. The full variable domain, rest sourced from reference TRBV28 and TRBJ2-1, is DVKVTQSSRYLVKRTGEKVFLECVQDMDHENMFWYRQDPGLGLRLIYFSYDVKMKEKGDIPEGYSVSREKKERFSLILESASTNQTSMYLCASSSPRLARGSYNEQFFGPGTRLTVL.